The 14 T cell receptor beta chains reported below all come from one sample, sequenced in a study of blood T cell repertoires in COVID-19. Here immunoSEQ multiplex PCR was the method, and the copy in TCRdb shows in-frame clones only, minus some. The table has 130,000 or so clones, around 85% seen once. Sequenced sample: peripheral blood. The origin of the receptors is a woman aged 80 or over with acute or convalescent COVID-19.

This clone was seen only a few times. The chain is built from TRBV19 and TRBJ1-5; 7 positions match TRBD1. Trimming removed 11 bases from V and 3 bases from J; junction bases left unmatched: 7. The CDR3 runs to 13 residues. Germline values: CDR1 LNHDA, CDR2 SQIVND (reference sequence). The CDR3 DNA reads TGTGCCGGGGGGACAGTCAACAATCAGCCCCAGCATTTT. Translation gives CAGGTVNNQPQHF.

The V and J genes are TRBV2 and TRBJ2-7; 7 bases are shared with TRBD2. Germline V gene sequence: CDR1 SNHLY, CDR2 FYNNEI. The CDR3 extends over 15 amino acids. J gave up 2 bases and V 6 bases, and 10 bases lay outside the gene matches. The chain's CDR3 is CASRPPAGLTYEQYF. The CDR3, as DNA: TGTGCCAGCAGGCCCCCAGCGGGATTGACCTACGAGCAGTACTTC.

The CDR3 sequence: CASSPTGTGAGELFF. CDR3 bases: TGTGCCAGCAGTCCCACCGGGACAGGGGCCGGGGAGCTGTTTTTT. The rearrangement links TRBV2 to TRBJ2-2; 10 positions agree with TRBD1. Germline trimming cut 5 bases from V and 6 bases from J; bases unmatched to any gene: 6. The CDR3 spans 15 residues. Germline-derived CDR1 and CDR2 are SNHLY and FYNNEI. Combining the CDR3 with reference TRBV2 and TRBJ2-2 gives the whole variable domain EPEVTQTPSHQVTQMGQEVILRCVPISNHLYFYWYRQILGQKVEFLVSFYNNEISEKSEIFDDQFSVERPDGSNFTLKIRSTKLEDSAMYFCASSPTGTGAGELFFGEGSRLTVL.

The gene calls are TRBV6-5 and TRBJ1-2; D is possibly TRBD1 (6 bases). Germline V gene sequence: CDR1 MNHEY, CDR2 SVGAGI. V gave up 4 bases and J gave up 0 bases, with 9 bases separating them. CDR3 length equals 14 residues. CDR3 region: CASSLQGPNYGYTF. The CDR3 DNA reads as TGTGCCAGCAGTTTACAGGGTCCTAACTATGGCTACACCTTC.

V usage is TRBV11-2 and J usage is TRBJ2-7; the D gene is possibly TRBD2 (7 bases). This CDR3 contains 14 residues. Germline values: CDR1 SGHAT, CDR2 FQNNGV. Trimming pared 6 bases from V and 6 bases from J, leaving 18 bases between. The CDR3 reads CASRPTGGSREQYF. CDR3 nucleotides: TGTGCCAGCAGGCCCACGGGGGGCTCGCGCGAGCAGTACTTC.

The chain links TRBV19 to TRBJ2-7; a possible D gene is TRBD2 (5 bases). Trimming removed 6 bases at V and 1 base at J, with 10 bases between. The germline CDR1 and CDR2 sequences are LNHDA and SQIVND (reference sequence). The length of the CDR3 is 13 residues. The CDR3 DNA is TGTGCCAGTAGGGGAGAGGTGTCCTACGAGCAGTACTTC. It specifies CASRGEVSYEQYF.

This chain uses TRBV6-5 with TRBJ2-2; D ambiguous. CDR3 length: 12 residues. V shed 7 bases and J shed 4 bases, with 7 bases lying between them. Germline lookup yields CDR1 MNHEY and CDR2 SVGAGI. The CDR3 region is CASTPSTGELFF. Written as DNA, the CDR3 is TGTGCCAGCACCCCATCCACCGGGGAGCTGTTTTTT.

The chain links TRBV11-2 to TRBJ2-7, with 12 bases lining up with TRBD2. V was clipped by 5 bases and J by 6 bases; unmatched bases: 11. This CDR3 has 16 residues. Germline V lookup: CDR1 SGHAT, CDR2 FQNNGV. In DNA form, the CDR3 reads TGTGCCAGCAGCCAGGGTCTAGCGGGGGGGCAGAGCGAGCAGTACTTC. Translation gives CASSQGLAGGQSEQYF.

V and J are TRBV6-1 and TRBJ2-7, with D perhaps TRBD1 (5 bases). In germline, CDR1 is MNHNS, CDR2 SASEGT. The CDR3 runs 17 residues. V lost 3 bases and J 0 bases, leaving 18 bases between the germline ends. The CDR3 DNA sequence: TGTGCCAGCAGTGACCCTCGGGTAGCAGGGAACTCCTACGAGCAGTACTTC. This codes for CASSDPRVAGNSYEQYF.

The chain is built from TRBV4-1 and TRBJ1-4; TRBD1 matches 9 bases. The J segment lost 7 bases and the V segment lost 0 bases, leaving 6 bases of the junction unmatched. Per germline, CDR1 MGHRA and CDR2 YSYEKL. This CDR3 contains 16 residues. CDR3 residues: CASSQEPGQGSEKLFF. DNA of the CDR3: TGCGCCAGCAGCCAAGAACCGGGACAGGGAAGTGAAAAACTGTTTTTT.

CDR3 sequence reads: CASKDRVENTEAFF. The CDR3, as DNA: TGCGCCAGTAAGGACAGGGTTGAGAACACTGAAGCTTTCTTT. The chain couples TRBV10-2 to TRBJ1-1; 8 bases match TRBD1. V lost 9 bases and J lost 1; bases outside the gene matches: 7. The CDR3 is 14 amino acids. From germline, CDR1 is WSHSY and CDR2 SAAADI.

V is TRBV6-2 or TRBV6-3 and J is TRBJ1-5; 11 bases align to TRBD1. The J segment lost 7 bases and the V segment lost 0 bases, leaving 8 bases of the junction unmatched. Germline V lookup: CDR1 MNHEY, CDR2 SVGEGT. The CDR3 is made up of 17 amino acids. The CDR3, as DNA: TGTGCCAGCAGTTACTCCCTAGGACAGGGGGCGGAGCAGCCCCAGCATTTT. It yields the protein CASSYSLGQGAEQPQHF.

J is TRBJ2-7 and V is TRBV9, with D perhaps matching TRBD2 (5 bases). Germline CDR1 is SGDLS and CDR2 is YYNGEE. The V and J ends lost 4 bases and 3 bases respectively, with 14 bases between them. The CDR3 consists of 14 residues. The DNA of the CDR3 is TGTGCCAGCAGCCCCCAGAAAGGAGGCTACGAGCAGTACTTC. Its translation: CASSPQKGGYEQYF. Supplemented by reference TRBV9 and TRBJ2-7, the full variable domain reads DSGVTQTPKHLITATGQRVTLRCSPRSGDLSVYWYQQSLDQGLQFLIQYYNGEERAKGNILERFSAQQFPDLHSELNLSSLELGDSALYFCASSPQKGGYEQYFGPGTRLTVT.

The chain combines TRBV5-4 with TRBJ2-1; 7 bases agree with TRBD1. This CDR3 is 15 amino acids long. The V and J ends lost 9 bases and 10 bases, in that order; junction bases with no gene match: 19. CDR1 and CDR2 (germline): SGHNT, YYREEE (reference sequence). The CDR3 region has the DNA TGTGCCACCGTCGAGGGGGCAGGGGAGTACAGGGAGCAGTTCTTC. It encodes CATVEGAGEYREQFF.